This TCR beta chain was identified in a study of T cell responses to AZD1222 COVID-19 vaccine. Only in-frame clones appear in the TCRdb table, and some are missing; sequencing was by immunoSEQ multiplex PCR. In the table there are 200,000 or so clones, more than 85% of which are singletons. The CDR3 extends over 10 amino acids. Germline CDR1 SQVTM, CDR2 ANQGSEA. The germline V and J ends were trimmed by 2 bases and 8 bases, with 6 bases remaining between them. Notes on the study in general: Close to half of spike-specific TCRs reportedly recognize unmutated variant regions.

Comment on this clone: Its antigen is not known.

This TCR came from an adult in good health. The specimen was peripheral blood, collected on day 0 of MenACWY control vaccination. This chain connects TRBV29-1 to TRBJ1-2, with D unresolved. The CDR3 region is CSVELGGYTF. The CDR3 DNA is TGCAGCGTTGAATTGGGGGGCTACACCTTC. Filled out from reference TRBV29-1 and TRBJ1-2, the complete variable domain reads SAVISQKPSRDICQRGTSLTIQCQVDSQVTMMFWYRQQPGQSLTLIATANQGSEATYESGFVIDKFPISRPNLTFSTLTVSNMSPEDSSIYLCSVELGGYTFGSGTRLTVV.